These T cell receptor beta chains were read from a single sample in a study of blood T cell repertoires in COVID-19. Here immunoSEQ multiplex PCR was the method, and the copy in TCRdb shows in-frame clones only, minus some. The profile covers about 160,000 clones, with approximately 83% appearing a single time and under 3.5% taken by the ten largest. Sequenced input: peripheral blood. Source of these receptors: a woman aged 60 to 75 with acute or convalescent COVID-19. Each CDR3 is given with its conserved first and last residue.

cdr3_aa: CASSLRQGIRVLHF
v_call: TRBV7-2

cdr3_aa: CATRDTLTDTQYF
v_call: TRBV24-1

cdr3_aa: CASSVSAGWYGYTF
v_call: TRBV5-5

cdr3_aa: CASSRTGGSEQYF
v_call: TRBV25-1

cdr3_aa: CASSPTLTWRYSNQPQHF
v_call: TRBV6-2/TRBV6-3

cdr3_aa: CASSIEWTLSTGELFF
v_call: TRBV19

cdr3_aa: CASSLRTGVQPQHF
v_call: TRBV28

cdr3_aa: CASSRGQGIYEQYF
v_call: TRBV5-4

cdr3_aa: CASSGGLAGGRNTQYF
v_call: TRBV11-2

cdr3_aa: CASSQRGGLNEQFF
v_call: TRBV3-1/TRBV3-2

cdr3_aa: CAWSVGTANTIYF
v_call: TRBV30

cdr3_aa: CASSLGAGWDTQYF
v_call: TRBV7-9

cdr3_aa: CASSPGPGQGQETQYF
v_call: TRBV5-1

cdr3_aa: CASSPHIYGYTF
v_call: TRBV14

cdr3_aa: CASGIGGGRGEFF
v_call: TRBV2

cdr3_aa: CASSPDTGITEAFF
v_call: TRBV5-4

cdr3_aa: CASSPASGENQPQHF
v_call: TRBV18

cdr3_aa: CASSLRPNSPLHF
v_call: TRBV27

cdr3_aa: CASSPRLDTQYF
v_call: TRBV9

cdr3_aa: CASSLVGGGNSYEQYF
v_call: TRBV7-2

cdr3_aa: CASSPSDSPKTYEQYF
v_call: TRBV19

cdr3_aa: CASSVTSALFTGELFF
v_call: TRBV3-1/TRBV3-2

cdr3_aa: CATWNQGSNQPQHF
v_call: TRBV19

cdr3_aa: CASSHRGLAGATNTGELFF
v_call: TRBV4-3

cdr3_aa: CASSLRDFGNSPLHF
v_call: TRBV7-9

cdr3_aa: CAISIPGEHYGYTF
v_call: TRBV10-3

cdr3_aa: CASSSLARLEAKNIQYF
v_call: TRBV6-2/TRBV6-3

cdr3_aa: CASSPQGRVSYEQYF
v_call: TRBV7-2

cdr3_aa: CATTFSYNSPLHF
v_call: TRBV19

cdr3_aa: CASSQGSGQKFHNSPLHF
v_call: TRBV6-2/TRBV6-3

cdr3_aa: CASSLVVSGGAKNIQYF
v_call: TRBV7-2

cdr3_aa: CASSSVQGNTEAFF
v_call: TRBV6-1

cdr3_aa: CASSLDRGQPQHF
v_call: TRBV6-5

cdr3_aa: CASSYPRGPLHF
v_call: TRBV6-5

cdr3_aa: CASGLAGGQETQYF
v_call: TRBV10-3

cdr3_aa: CASSPLQGANSPLHF
v_call: TRBV6-5

cdr3_aa: CASSQPGYGYTF
v_call: TRBV3-1/TRBV3-2

cdr3_aa: CASSLNPPGGENTGELFF
v_call: TRBV7-2

cdr3_aa: CSGRRQGQDGYTF
v_call: TRBV29-1

cdr3_aa: CASSLGRGSYNEQFF
v_call: TRBV7-2

cdr3_aa: CASSVVGGGTGELFF
v_call: TRBV9

cdr3_aa: CASSIGQGGNTIYF
v_call: TRBV7-2

cdr3_aa: CASSQGTNTEAFF
v_call: TRBV12-3/TRBV12-4

cdr3_aa: CATSDLQGGIYGYTF
v_call: TRBV24-1

cdr3_aa: CASSLTPGGANSPLHF
v_call: TRBV7-2

cdr3_aa: CASSPGTSQETQYF
v_call: TRBV6-5

cdr3_aa: CASSLGTGTYNEQFF
v_call: TRBV7-3

cdr3_aa: CASSYTRMNTEAFF
v_call: TRBV6-5

cdr3_aa: CASSLSPSGANVLTF
v_call: TRBV5-1

cdr3_aa: CASSLVNSKETQYF
v_call: TRBV11-2